Sequencing of this T cell receptor (beta chain) was carried out in a study of cytomegalovirus exposure and HLA in healthy donors. Study conclusions and caveats: Some V segments could not be told apart, so they were left out, TRBV6-2 and TRBV6-3 among them. The authors enumerated under 200 TCR beta chains as linked to cytomegalovirus. In a later analysis, common viral pathogens appeared linked to several of the most significant clusters.

Samples came from healthy bone marrow donors. This CDR3 has 15 amino acids. From germline, CDR1 is SSHAT and CDR2 FNYEAQ (reference sequence). Comments on this clone: Its antigen is unidentified. One end of the junction does not line up with germline, which may come from a read error.

13 Jbeta primers and 60 Vbeta primers were used for the PCR. Sequenced by immunoSEQ multiplex PCR; TCRdb stores in-frame clones only, minus some. The sample has approximately 210,000 clones; 81% are singletons. Sequences were obtained from PBMCs. The source of this sequence is a man younger than 30 in good health and CMV-seronegative. The chain couples TRBV7-7 to TRBJ2-1; 7 bases are a match to TRBD2. The CDR3 DNA follows: TGTGCTAGCAGCTTAGAACCGGGGGGCTACAATGAGCAGTTCTTC. Protein product: CASSLEPGGYNEQFF.